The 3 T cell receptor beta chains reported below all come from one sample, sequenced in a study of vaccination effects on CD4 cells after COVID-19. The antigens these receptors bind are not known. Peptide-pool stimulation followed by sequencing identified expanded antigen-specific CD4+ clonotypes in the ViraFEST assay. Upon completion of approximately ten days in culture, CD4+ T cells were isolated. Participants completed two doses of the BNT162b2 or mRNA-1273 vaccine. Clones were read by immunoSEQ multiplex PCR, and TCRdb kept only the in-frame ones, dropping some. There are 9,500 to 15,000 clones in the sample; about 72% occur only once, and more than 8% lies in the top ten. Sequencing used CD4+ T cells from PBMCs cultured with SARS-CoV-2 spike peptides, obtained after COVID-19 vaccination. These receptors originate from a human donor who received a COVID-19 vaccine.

This CDR3 reads CASTHRQLPTMNTEAFF. CDR3 sequence (DNA): TGTGCCAGCACCCACAGGCAGCTTCCTACCATGAACACTGAAGCTTTCTTT. The chain joins TRBV6-4 to TRBJ1-1; TRBD1 might be the D (5 bases). V lost 7 bases to trimming and J lost 0 bases, with 21 bases between them. The CDR3 loop spans 17 amino acids. CDR1 is MRHNA and CDR2 is SNTAGT in the germline V gene.

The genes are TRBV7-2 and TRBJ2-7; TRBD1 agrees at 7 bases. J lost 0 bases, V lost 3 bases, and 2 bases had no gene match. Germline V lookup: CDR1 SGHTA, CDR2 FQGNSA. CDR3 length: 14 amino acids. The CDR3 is CASSLGQTSYEQYF. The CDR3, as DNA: TGTGCCAGCAGCTTGGGACAGACCTCCTACGAGCAGTACTTC.

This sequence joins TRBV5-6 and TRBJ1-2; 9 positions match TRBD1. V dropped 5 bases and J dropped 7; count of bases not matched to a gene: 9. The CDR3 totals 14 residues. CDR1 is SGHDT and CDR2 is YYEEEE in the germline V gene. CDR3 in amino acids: CASRNTGGAGGYTF. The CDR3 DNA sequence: TGTGCCAGCAGGAACACAGGGGGCGCCGGTGGCTACACCTTC. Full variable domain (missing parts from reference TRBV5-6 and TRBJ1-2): DAGVTQSPTHLIKTRGQQVTLRCSPKSGHDTVSWYQQALGQGPQFIFQYYEEEERQRGNFPDRFSGHQFPNYSSELNVNALLLGDSALYLCASRNTGGAGGYTFGSGTRLTVV.